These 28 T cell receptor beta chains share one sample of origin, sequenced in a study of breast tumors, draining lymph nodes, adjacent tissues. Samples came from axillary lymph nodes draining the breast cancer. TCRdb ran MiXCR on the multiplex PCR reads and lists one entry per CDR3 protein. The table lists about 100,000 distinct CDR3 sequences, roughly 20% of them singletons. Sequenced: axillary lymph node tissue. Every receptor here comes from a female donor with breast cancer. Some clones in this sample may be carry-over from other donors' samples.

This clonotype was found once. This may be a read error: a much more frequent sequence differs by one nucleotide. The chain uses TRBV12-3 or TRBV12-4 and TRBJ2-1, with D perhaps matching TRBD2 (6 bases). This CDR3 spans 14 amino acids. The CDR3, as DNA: TGTGCCAGCAGTTTAAGGGGAGGTTACAATGGGCAGTTCTTC. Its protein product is CASSLRGGYNGQFF.

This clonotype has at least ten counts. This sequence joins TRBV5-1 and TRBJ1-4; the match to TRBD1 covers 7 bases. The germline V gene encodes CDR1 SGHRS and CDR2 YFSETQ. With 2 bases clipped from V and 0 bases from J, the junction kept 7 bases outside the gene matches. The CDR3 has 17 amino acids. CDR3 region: CASSFFGQGATNEKLFF. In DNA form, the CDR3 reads TGCGCCAGCAGCTTTTTCGGGCAGGGGGCAACTAATGAAAAACTGTTTTTT.

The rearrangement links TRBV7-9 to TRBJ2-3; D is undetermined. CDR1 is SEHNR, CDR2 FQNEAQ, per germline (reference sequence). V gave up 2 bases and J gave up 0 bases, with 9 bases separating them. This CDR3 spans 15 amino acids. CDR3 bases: TGTGCCAGCAGCTTAAGGCGGATGAGCACAGATACGCAGTATTTT. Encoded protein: CASSLRRMSTDTQYF.

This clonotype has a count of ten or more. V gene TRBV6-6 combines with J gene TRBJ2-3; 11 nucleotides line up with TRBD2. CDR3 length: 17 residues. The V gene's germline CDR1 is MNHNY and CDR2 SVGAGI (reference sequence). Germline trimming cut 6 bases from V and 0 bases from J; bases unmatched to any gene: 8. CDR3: CASRVPGLADSTDTQYF. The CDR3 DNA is TGTGCCAGCAGAGTTCCGGGACTAGCGGACAGCACAGATACGCAGTATTTT.

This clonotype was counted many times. CDR3 DNA sequence: TGTGCCAGCAGCTTTACAGATTTCTCCTACGAGCAGTACTTC. This gives the protein CASSFTDFSYEQYF. The chain recombines TRBV7-2 with TRBJ2-7, with unresolved D. The CDR3 totals 14 residues. V was pared by 3 bases and J by 0 bases, with 9 bases between. Germline CDR1 and CDR2: SGHTA and FQGNSA. Together with reference TRBV7-2 and TRBJ2-7, the CDR3 gives the full variable domain: GAGVSQSPSNKVTEKGKDVELRCDPISGHTALYWYRQSLGQGLEFLIYFQGNSAPDKSGLPSDRFSAERTGGSVSTLTIQRTQQEDSAVYLCASSFTDFSYEQYFGPGTRLTVT.

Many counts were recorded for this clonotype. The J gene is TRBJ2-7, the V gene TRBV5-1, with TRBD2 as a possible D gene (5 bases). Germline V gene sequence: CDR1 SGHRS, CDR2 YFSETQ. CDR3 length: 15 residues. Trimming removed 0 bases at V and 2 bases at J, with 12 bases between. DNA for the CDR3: TGCGCCAGCAGCTTGGTTGCGGGTAAAACCTACGAGCAGTACTTC. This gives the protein CASSLVAGKTYEQYF.

DNA for the CDR3: TGTGCCAGCTCATTCCTGGGCAGGGCAGGGGATCAGCCCCAGCATTTT. Amino acid sequence: CASSFLGRAGDQPQHF. The gene calls are TRBV18 and TRBJ1-5, with D possibly being TRBD1 (6 bases). The ends were cut back, 5 bases at V and 5 bases at J, with 19 bases in the middle. Looked up from germline, CDR1 is KGHSH and CDR2 is LQKENI. This CDR3 is 16 amino acids long.

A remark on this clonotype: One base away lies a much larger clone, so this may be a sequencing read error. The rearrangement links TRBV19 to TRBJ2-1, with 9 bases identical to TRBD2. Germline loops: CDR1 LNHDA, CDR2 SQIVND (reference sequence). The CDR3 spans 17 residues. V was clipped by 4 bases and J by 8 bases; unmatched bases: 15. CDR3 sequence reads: CASSKPRTGGRADEQFF. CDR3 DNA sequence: TGTGCCAGTAGTAAACCCCGGACTGGCGGGAGGGCCGATGAGCAGTTCTTC.

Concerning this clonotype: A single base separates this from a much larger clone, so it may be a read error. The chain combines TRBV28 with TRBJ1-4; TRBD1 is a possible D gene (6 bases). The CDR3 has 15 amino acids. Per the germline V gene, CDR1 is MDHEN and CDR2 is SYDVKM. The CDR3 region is CASSSPGVTSEKLFF. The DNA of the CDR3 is TGTGCCAGCAGTTCCCCAGGGGTGACTAGTGAAAAACTGTTTTTT.

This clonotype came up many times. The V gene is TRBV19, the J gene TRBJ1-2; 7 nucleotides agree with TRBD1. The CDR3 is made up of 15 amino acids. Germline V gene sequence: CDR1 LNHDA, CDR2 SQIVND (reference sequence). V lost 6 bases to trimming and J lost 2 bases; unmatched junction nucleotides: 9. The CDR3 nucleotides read TGTGCCAGTAGCCGAGCAGGGGGATCGAACTATGGCTACACCTTC. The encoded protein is CASSRAGGSNYGYTF.

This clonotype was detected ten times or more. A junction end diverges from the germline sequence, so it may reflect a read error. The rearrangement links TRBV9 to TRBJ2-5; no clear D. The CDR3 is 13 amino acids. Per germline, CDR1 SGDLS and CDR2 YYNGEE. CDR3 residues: CASTVNPGETQYF. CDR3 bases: TGTGCCAGCACCGTAAATCCGGGAGAGACCCAGTACTTC.

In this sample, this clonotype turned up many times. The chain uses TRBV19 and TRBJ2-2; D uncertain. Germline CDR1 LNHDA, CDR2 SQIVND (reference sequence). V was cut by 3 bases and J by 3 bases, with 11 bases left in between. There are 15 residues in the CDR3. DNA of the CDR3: TGTGCCAGTAGTATCTGGCCGGAACACACCGGGGAGCTGTTTTTT. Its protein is CASSIWPEHTGELFF. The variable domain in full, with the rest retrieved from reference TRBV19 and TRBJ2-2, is DGGITQSPKYLFRKEGQNVTLSCEQNLNHDAMYWYRQDPGQGLRLIYYSQIVNDFQKGDIAEGYSVSREKKESFPLTVTSAQKNPTAFYLCASSIWPEHTGELFFGEGSRLTVL.

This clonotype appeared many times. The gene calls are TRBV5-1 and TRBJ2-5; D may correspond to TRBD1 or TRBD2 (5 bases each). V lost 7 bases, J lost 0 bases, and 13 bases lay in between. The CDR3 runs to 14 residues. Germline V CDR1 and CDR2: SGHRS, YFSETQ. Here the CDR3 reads CASGPGRHQETQYF. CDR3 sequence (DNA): TGCGCCAGCGGACCGGGACGGCACCAAGAGACCCAGTACTTC. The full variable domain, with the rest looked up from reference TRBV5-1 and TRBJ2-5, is KAGVTQTPRYLIKTRGQQVTLSCSPISGHRSVSWYQQTPGQGLQFLFEYFSETQRNKGNFPGRFSGRQFSNSRSEMNVSTLELGDSALYLCASGPGRHQETQYFGPGTRLLVL.

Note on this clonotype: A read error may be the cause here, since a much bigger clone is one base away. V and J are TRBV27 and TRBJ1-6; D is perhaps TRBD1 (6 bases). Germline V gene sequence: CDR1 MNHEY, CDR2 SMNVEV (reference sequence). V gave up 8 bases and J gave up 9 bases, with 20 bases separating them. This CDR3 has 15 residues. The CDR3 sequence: CASGRGVECASPLHF. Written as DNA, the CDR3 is TGTGCCAGCGGCAGGGGTGTAGAGTGTGCTTCACCCCTCCACTTT.

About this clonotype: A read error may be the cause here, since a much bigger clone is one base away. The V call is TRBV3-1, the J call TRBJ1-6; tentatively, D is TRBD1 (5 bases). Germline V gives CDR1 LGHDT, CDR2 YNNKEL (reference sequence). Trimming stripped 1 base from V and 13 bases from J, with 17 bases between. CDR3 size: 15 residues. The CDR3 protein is CASSQGVGGASPLHF. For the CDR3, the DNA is TGTGCCAGCAGCCAAGGCGTTGGAGGGGCGAGTCCCCTCCACTTT. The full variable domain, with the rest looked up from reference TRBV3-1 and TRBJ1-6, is DTAVSQTPKYLVTQMGNDKSIKCEQNLGHDTMYWYKQDSKKFLKIMFSYNNKELIINETVPNRFSPKSPDKAHLNLHINSLELGDSAVYFCASSQGVGGASPLHFGNGTRLTVT.

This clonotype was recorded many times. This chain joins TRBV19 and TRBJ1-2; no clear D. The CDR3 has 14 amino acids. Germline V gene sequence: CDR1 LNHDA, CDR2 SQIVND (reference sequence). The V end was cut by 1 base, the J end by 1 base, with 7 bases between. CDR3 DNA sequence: TGTGCCAGTAGTATAGGCGGGGATAACTATGGCTACACCTTC. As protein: CASSIGGDNYGYTF.

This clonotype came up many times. In nucleotides, the CDR3 is TGCGCCAGCAGCTTGAACAGTGAGATCGGAAAACTGTTTTTT. It translates to CASSLNSEIGKLFF. V usage is TRBV5-1 and J usage is TRBJ1-4; D gene ambiguous. The V end lost 1 base, the J end lost 10 bases, and 14 bases lay between the germline ends. Germline values: CDR1 SGHRS, CDR2 YFSETQ. CDR3 length: 14 residues.

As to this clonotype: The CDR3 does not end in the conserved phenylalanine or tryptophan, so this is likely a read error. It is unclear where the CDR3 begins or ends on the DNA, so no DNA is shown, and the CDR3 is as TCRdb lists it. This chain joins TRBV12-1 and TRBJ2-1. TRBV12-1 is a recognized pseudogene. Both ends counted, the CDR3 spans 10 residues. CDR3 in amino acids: CASGRDEQFL.

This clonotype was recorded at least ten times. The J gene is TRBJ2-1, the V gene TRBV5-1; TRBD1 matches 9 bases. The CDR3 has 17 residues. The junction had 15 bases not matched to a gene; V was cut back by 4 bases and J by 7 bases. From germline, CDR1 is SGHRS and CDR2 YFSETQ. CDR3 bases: TGCGCCAGCAGCATAACAAACCGGGACAGGGAGGGGAATGAGCAGTTCTTC. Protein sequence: CASSITNRDREGNEQFF.

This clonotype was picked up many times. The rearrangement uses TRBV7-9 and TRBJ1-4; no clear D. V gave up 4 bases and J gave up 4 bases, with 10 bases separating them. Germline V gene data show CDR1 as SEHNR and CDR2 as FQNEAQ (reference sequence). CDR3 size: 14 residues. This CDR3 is CASSYPGFNEKLFF. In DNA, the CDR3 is TGTGCCAGCAGCTATCCGGGTTTTAATGAAAAACTGTTTTTT.

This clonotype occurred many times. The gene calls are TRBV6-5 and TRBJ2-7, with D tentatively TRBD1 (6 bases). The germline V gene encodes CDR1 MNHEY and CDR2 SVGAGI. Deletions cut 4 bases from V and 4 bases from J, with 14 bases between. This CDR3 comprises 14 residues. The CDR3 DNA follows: TGTGCCAGCAGTTCCGGGACACCCCTTTACGAGCAGTACTTC. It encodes CASSSGTPLYEQYF.

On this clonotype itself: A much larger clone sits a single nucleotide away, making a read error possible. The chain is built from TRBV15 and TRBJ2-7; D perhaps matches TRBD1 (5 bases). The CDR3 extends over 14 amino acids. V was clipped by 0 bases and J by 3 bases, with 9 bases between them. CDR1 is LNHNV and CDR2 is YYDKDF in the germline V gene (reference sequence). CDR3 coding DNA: TGTGCCACCAGCAGAGATTTAGGGGTCTACGAGCAGTACTTC. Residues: CATSRDLGVYEQYF.

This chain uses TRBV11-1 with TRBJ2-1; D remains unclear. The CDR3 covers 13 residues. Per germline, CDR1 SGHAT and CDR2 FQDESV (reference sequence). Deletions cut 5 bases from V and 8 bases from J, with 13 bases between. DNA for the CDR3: TGTGCCAGCAGCCTACGACGTCGCGATGAGCAGTTCTTC. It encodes CASSLRRRDEQFF.

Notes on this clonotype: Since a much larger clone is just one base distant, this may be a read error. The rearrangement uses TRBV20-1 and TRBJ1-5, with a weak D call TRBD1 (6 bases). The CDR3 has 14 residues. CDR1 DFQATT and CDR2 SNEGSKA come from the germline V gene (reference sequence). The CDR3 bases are TGCAGTACTAGTTTATCCAGGGGCTTTCAGCCCCAGCATTTT. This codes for CSTSLSRGFQPQHF.

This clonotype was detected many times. DNA for the CDR3: TGTGCCAGCAGTTTTGGCGGGTCAACTAATGAAAAACTGTTTTTT. This gives the protein CASSFGGSTNEKLFF. The rearrangement uses TRBV12-3 or TRBV12-4 and TRBJ1-4, with D hard to call. CDR3 size: 15 residues. Trimming removed 3 bases at V and 0 bases at J, with 8 bases between.

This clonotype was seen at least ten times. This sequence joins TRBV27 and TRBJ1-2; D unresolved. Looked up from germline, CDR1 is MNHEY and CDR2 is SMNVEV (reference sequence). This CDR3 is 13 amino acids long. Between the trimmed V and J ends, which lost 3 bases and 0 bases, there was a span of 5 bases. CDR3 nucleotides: TGTGCCAGCAGTTTCAATACTAACTATGGCTACACCTTC. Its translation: CASSFNTNYGYTF.

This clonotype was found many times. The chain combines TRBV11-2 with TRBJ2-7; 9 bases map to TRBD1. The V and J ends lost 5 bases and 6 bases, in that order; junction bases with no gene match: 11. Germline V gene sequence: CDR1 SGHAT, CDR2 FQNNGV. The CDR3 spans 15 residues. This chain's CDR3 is CASSIRTGAISEQYF. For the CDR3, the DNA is TGTGCCAGCAGCATCAGGACAGGGGCAATAAGCGAGCAGTACTTC.

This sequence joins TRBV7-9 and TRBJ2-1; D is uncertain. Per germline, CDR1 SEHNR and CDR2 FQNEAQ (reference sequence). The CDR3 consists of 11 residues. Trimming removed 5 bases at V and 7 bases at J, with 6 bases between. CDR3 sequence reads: CASSPRNEQFF. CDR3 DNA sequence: TGTGCCAGCAGCCCGCGTAATGAGCAGTTCTTC.